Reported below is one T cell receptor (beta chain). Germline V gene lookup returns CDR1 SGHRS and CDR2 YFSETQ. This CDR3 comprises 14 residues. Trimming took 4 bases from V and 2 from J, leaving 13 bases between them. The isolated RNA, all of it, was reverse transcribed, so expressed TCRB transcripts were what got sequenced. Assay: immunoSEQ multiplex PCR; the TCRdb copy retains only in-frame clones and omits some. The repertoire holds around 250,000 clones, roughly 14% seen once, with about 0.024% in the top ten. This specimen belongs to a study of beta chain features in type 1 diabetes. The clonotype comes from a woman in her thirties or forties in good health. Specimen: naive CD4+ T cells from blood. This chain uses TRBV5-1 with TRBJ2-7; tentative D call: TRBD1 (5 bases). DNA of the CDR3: TGCGCCAGCAGCCCGGACACAGGTACCTACGAGCAGTACTTC. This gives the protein CASSPDTGTYEQYF.